One and the same sample provided the 19 T cell receptor beta chains below, sequenced in a study of early T cells in non-severe SARS-CoV-2 infection. TCRdb redid the calling of the 5' RACE reads with MiXCR, one entry per CDR3 protein. The sample lists about 60,000 distinct CDR3 sequences; 8.5% to 10% were seen once. The sample consisted of whole blood. The receptor source for this set is an adult who was a healthcare worker with PCR-confirmed SARS-CoV-2 infection or an uninfected control (not recorded which).

This clonotype was counted at least ten times. The V call is TRBV20-1, the J call TRBJ2-3, with TRBD1 identical over 8 bases. Trimming took 5 bases from V and 3 from J; bases not matched to a gene: 10. The V gene's germline CDR1 is DFQATT and CDR2 SNEGSKA (reference sequence). The CDR3 is made up of 15 amino acids. For the CDR3, the DNA is TGCAGTGCTTCAGAGCCCAGGGGGCAAACAGATACGCAGTATTTT. Its protein is CSASEPRGQTDTQYF.

This sequence joins TRBV4-3 and TRBJ1-4, with a possible D match to TRBD1 (5 bases). Trimming removed 0 bases at V and 14 bases at J, with 19 bases between. The CDR3 sequence is 15 residues long. The germline V gene encodes CDR1 LGHNA and CDR2 YSLEER. Here the CDR3 DNA reads TGCGCCAGCAGCCAAGAGGTCGGGACTTCCGGAAGCCTGTTTTTT. Translation: CASSQEVGTSGSLFF.

At least ten counts were recorded for this clonotype. V is TRBV6-6 and J is TRBJ1-1, with TRBD1 matching 8 bases. The CDR3 is 11 residues long. With 6 bases clipped from V and 13 bases from J, the junction kept 7 bases outside the gene matches. Germline values: CDR1 MNHNY, CDR2 SVGAGI (reference sequence). The CDR3 spells CASRTGTGGFF. CDR3 coding DNA: TGTGCCAGCAGAACCGGGACAGGTGGTTTCTTT.

This clonotype turned up a few times. The gene calls are TRBV10-3 and TRBJ2-2; unclear D gene. The CDR3 consists of 12 residues. Between the trimmed V and J ends, which lost 7 bases and 7 bases, there was a span of 10 bases. From germline, CDR1 is ENHRY and CDR2 SYGVKD. CDR3 residues: CAINQAGGELFF. CDR3 nucleotide sequence: TGTGCCATCAACCAGGCTGGCGGGGAGCTGTTTTTT.

This rearrangement joins TRBV7-2 to TRBJ2-3; maybe TRBD2 (6 bases). Germline-derived CDR1 and CDR2 are SGHTA and FQGNSA. The CDR3 contains 14 residues. Trimming took 3 bases from V and 2 from J, leaving 9 bases between them. The CDR3: CASSLRRDTDTQYF. DNA for the CDR3: TGTGCCAGCAGCTTGAGGCGGGACACAGATACGCAGTATTTT.

Only a few counts were recorded for this clonotype. J is TRBJ2-6 and V is TRBV19; no definite D call. The V gene's germline CDR1 is LNHDA and CDR2 SQIVND (reference sequence). Between the trimmed V and J ends, which lost 7 bases and 1 base, there was a span of 14 bases. This CDR3 has 16 amino acids. The CDR3 sequence is CASNGRTASGANVLTF. The CDR3 coding sequence is TGTGCCAGTAATGGCAGGACGGCTTCTGGGGCCAACGTCCTGACTTTC.

The chain carries TRBV7-2 and TRBJ2-1; D gene ambiguous. CDR1 is SGHTA, CDR2 FQGNSA, per germline. V gave up 4 bases and J gave up 0 bases, with 10 bases separating them. The CDR3 totals 15 residues. In nucleotides, the CDR3 is TGTGCCAGCAGCTCCGCATCTGGCTCCTACAATGAGCAGTTCTTC. Encoded protein: CASSSASGSYNEQFF.

On this clonotype itself: Since a far larger clone is one base different, this is likely a read error. The chain has TRBV7-9 and TRBJ2-3, with unresolved D. The CDR3 sequence is 13 residues long. The V gene's germline CDR1 is SEHNR and CDR2 FQNEAQ (reference sequence). CDR3 sequence reads: CASGLGSTDTQYF. The CDR3 nucleotides are TGTGCCAGCGGCTTAGGGAGCACAGATACGCAGTATTTT. Full variable domain (remainder filled in from reference TRBV7-9 and TRBJ2-3): DTGVSQNPRHKITKRGQNVTFRCDPISEHNRLYWYRQTLGQGPEFLTYFQNEAQLEKSRLLSDRFSAERPKGSFSTLEIQRTEQGDSAMYLCASGLGSTDTQYFGPGTRLTVL.

This clonotype was seen only a few times. The rearrangement uses TRBV7-2 and TRBJ2-1, with 10 positions matching TRBD2. The CDR3 sequence is 16 residues long. V dropped 0 bases and J dropped 4; count of bases not matched to a gene: 3. The germline V gene has CDR1 SGHTA and CDR2 FQGNSA. The CDR3 DNA follows: TGTGCCAGCAGCTTAGCGGGACTAGCGAATTACAATGAGCAGTTCTTC. Its protein is CASSLAGLANYNEQFF.

This chain links TRBV29-1 with TRBJ2-3; no reliable D call. Germline values: CDR1 SQVTM, CDR2 ANQGSEA. The V gene lost 2 bases and the J gene lost 3 bases, with 0 bases spanning the gap. The CDR3 is 10 residues long. CDR3 residues: CSVETDTQYF. The CDR3 nucleotides read TGCAGCGTTGAAACAGATACGCAGTATTTT.

The chain is built from TRBV12-3 or TRBV12-4 and TRBJ2-1; 10 nucleotides align to TRBD2. The CDR3 is made up of 16 amino acids. V was pared by 4 bases and J by 8 bases, with 11 bases of the junction left unmatched. The CDR3 region has the DNA TGTGCCAGCAGTTCCTCTAGCGGGAGCCGGATCGATGAGCAGTTCTTC. This gives the protein CASSSSSGSRIDEQFF.

This clonotype was picked up many times. The chain uses TRBV24-1 and TRBJ2-5, with D perhaps TRBD1 or TRBD2 (5 bases each). This CDR3 has 16 amino acids. V lost 2 bases and J 1 base, leaving 13 bases between the germline ends. Germline values: CDR1 KGHDR, CDR2 SFDVKD. The chain's CDR3 is CATSDSRDPVQETQYF. The CDR3 DNA reads as TGTGCCACCAGTGATTCCCGGGACCCCGTCCAAGAGACCCAGTACTTC.

This clonotype was seen only a few times. The chain carries TRBV4-3 and TRBJ2-3, with TRBD1 matching over 8 bases. The CDR3 is made up of 15 amino acids. Unmatched junction bases numbered 6, after V lost 1 base and J lost 6 bases. Per germline, CDR1 LGHNA and CDR2 YSLEER. CDR3 sequence: CASSQAAGGSDTQYF. Here the CDR3 DNA reads TGCGCCAGCAGCCAAGCGGCAGGGGGCAGCGATACGCAGTATTTT.

On this clonotype itself: The conserved phenylalanine or tryptophan is not found at the CDR3 terminus, so this likely reflects a read error. The chain combines TRBV7-2 with TRBJ1-1, with 9 bases fitting TRBD1. With 2 bases clipped from V and 4 bases from J, the junction kept 5 bases outside the gene matches. This CDR3 has 15 residues. Germline V gene lookup returns CDR1 SGHTA and CDR2 FQGNSA. CDR3 sequence: CASSLSADRGTEAFY. The DNA for the CDR3 is TGTGCCAGCAGCTTATCCGCGGACAGGGGCACTGAAGCTTTCTAT.

V is TRBV11-2 and J is TRBJ2-1; 10 bases line up with TRBD1. V lost 0 bases to trimming and J lost 6 bases; unmatched junction nucleotides: 17. The CDR3 runs 20 residues. Germline V CDR1 and CDR2: SGHAT, FQNNGV. CDR3 bases: TGTGCCAGCAGCTTAGATAATCTCGTCAAAGGACAGGGGGGTGGCAATGAGCAGTTCTTC. This gives the protein CASSLDNLVKGQGGGNEQFF.

A few counts support this clonotype. The V call is TRBV13, the J call TRBJ2-5; 7 nucleotides align to TRBD1. This CDR3 contains 15 residues. CDR1 and CDR2 (germline): PRHDT, FYEKMQ (reference sequence). The V and J ends lost 4 bases and 3 bases, in that order; junction bases with no gene match: 8. As DNA, the CDR3 is TGTGCCAGCAGCTCGACGGGGCAGGGGGAAGAGACCCAGTACTTC. This encodes CASSSTGQGEETQYF. Filled out from reference TRBV13 and TRBJ2-5, the complete variable domain reads AAGVIQSPRHLIKEKRETATLKCYPIPRHDTVYWYQQGPGQDPQFLISFYEKMQSDKGSIPDRFSAQQFSDYHSELNMSSLELGDSALYFCASSSTGQGEETQYFGPGTRLLVL.

This clonotype was seen a handful of times. The chain recombines TRBV10-2 with TRBJ2-7, with 8 bases that match TRBD1. The CDR3 contains 16 residues. Germline V gives CDR1 WSHSY, CDR2 SAAADI. After removal of 7 bases from V and 3 bases from J, the junction contained 14 bases not matched to a gene. The CDR3 region is CASTDYQAGTGYEQYF. CDR3 DNA sequence: TGCGCCAGCACCGATTACCAGGCCGGGACAGGCTACGAGCAGTACTTC.

The rearrangement links TRBV20-1 to TRBJ2-3; 7 nucleotides line up with TRBD2. V shed 0 bases, J shed 3 bases, and the junction held 9 bases outside the gene matches. The CDR3 runs to 16 residues. The germline V gene encodes CDR1 DFQATT and CDR2 SNEGSKA (reference sequence). The chain's CDR3 is CSARERAGLGTDTQYF. CDR3 DNA sequence: TGCAGTGCTAGAGAAAGAGCGGGATTGGGGACAGATACGCAGTATTTT.

This clonotype appeared many times. The chain recombines TRBV29-1 with TRBJ2-7; TRBD1 matches 8 bases. J gave up 4 bases and V 7 bases, and 6 bases lay outside the gene matches. The germline V gene has CDR1 SQVTM and CDR2 ANQGSEA. The CDR3 is made up of 12 amino acids. The CDR3 DNA is TGCAGCGGAGGACAGGGAATATACGAGCAGTACTTC. It specifies CSGGQGIYEQYF.